The 5 T cell receptor beta chains in this list originate from one sample, sequenced in a study of cytomegalovirus exposure and HLA in healthy donors. Primers: 60 Vbeta forward and 13 Jbeta reverse. Sequenced by immunoSEQ multiplex PCR; TCRdb stores in-frame clones only, minus some. There are 99,000 or so clones in the sample; around three quarters occur only once, and roughly 3.5% lies in the top ten. The sequencing sample was made of PBMCs. The receptor set was obtained from a male donor in good health and CMV-seropositive.

This chain uses TRBV6-6 with TRBJ1-1; TRBD1 matches 7 bases. The germline V gene encodes CDR1 MNHNY and CDR2 SVGAGI (reference sequence). J was trimmed by 1 base and V by 6 bases; bases with no gene match: 5. The CDR3 sequence is 14 residues long. The DNA of the CDR3 is TGTGCCAGCAGCCCCGGGACAGCGAACACTGAAGCTTTCTTT. It specifies CASSPGTANTEAFF.

The gene calls are TRBV23-1 and TRBJ1-3; the match to TRBD1 covers 7 bases. TRBV23-1 is an open reading frame whose function is uncertain. The V gene end was trimmed by 6 bases and the J gene end by 7 bases; junction bases not matched to a gene: 12. This CDR3 spans 15 amino acids. This chain's CDR3 is CASSEHRGPANTIYF. The CDR3, as DNA: TGCGCCAGCAGCGAGCACAGGGGTCCGGCTAACACCATATATTTT.

In this sample, this clone turned up a few times. V is TRBV5-4 and J is TRBJ1-1; TRBD1 might be the D (6 bases). The germline CDR1 and CDR2 sequences are SGHNT and YYREEE (reference sequence). The germline V and J ends were trimmed by 4 bases and 3 bases, with 16 bases remaining between them. The CDR3 has 15 residues. The CDR3 loop is CASSPDRDIDTEAFF. Written as DNA, the CDR3 is TGTGCCAGCAGCCCCGACCGGGACATAGACACTGAAGCTTTCTTT.

A word on this clone: This CDR3 is also generated by other DNA sequences in the sample. The V call is TRBV12-5, the J call TRBJ2-7, with 9 bases lining up with TRBD1. J was trimmed by 4 bases and V by 5 bases; bases with no gene match: 3. The CDR3 totals 13 residues. Germline V gene sequence: CDR1 LGHNT, CDR2 FRNRAP. CDR3 coding DNA: TGTGCTAGTGGTCTTGGGACAGGGTACGAGCAGTACTTC. This encodes CASGLGTGYEQYF. The whole variable domain, filled in from reference TRBV12-5 and TRBJ2-7, reads DARVTQTPRHKVTEMGQEVTMRCQPILGHNTVFWYRQTMMQGLELLAYFRNRAPLDDSGMPKDRFSAEMPDATLATLKIQPSEPRDSAVYFCASGLGTGYEQYFGPGTRLTVT.

The genes are TRBV21-1 and TRBJ1-5. TRBV21-1 is labeled a pseudogene. The CDR3 spans 15 residues. The CDR3 protein is CASTTSRGGNQPQHF. In DNA, the CDR3 is TGTGCCAGCACCACTTCCCGGGGAGGCAATCAGCCCCAGCATTTT.